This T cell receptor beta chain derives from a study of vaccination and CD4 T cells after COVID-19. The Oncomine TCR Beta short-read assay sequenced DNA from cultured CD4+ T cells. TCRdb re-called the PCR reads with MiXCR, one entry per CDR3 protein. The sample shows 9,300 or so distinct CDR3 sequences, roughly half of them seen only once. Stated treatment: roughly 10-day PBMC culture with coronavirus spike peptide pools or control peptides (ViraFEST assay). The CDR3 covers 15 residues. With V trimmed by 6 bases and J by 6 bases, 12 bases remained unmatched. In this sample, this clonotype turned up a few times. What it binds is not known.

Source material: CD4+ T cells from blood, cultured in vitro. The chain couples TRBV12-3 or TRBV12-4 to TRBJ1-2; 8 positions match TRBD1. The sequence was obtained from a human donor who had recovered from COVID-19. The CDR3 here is CASSLHRGRSDGYTF. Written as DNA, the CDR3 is TGTGCCAGCAGCCTCCACAGGGGGAGAAGTGATGGCTACACCTTC.